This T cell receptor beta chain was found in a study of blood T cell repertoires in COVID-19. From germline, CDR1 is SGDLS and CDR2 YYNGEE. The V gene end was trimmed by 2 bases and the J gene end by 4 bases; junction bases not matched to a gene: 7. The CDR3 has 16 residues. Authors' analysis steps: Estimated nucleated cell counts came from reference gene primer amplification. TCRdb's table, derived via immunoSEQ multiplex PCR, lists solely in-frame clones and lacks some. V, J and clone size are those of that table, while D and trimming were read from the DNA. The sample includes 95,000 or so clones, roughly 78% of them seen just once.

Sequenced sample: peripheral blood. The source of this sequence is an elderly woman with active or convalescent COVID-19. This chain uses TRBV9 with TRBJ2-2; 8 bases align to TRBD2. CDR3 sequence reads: CASSVETSVFTGELFF. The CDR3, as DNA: TGTGCCAGCAGCGTTGAGACTAGCGTCTTCACCGGGGAGCTGTTTTTT.